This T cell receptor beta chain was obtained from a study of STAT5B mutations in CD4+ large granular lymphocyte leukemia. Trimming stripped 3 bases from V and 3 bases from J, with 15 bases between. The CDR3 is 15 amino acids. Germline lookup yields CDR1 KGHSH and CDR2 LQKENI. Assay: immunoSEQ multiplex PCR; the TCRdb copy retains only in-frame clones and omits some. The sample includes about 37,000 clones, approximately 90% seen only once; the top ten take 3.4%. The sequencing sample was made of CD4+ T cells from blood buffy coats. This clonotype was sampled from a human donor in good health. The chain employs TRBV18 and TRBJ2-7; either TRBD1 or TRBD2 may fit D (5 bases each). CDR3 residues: CASSPPSGRSYEQYF. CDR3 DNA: TGTGCCAGCTCACCCCCCTCGGGACGCAGCTACGAGCAGTACTTC.